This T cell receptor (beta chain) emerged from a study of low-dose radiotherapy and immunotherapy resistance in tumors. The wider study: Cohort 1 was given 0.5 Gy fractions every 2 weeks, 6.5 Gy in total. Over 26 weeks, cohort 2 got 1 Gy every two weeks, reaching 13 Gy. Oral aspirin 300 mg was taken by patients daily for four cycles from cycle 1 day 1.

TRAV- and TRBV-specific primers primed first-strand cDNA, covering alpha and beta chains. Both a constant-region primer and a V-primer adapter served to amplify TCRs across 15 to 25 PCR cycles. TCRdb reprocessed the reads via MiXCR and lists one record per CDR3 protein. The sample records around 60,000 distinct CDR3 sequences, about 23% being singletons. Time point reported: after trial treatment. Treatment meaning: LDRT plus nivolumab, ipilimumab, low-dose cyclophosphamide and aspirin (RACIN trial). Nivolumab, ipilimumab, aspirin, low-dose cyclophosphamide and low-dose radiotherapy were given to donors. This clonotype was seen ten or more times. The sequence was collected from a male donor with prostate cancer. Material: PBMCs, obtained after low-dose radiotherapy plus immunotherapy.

This chain's CDR3 is CASSQVWDRNGELFF. The CDR3 DNA follows: TGTGCCAGCAGCCAAGTCTGGGACCGAAACGGGGAGCTGTTTTTT. The chain employs TRBV7-9 and TRBJ2-2; D tentatively fits TRBD1 or TRBD2 (5 bases each). Germline CDR1 and CDR2: SEHNR and FQNEAQ (reference sequence). This CDR3 comprises 15 residues. V was pared by 5 bases and J by 7 bases, with 17 bases between.